This TCR beta chain stems from a study of T cell clonality in common variable immunodeficiency. Study conclusions and caveats: Fewer deletions and N-nucleotide insertions were reportedly seen in common variable immunodeficiency TCR beta sequences.

Sequencing input was equivalent genomic DNA from CVID and controls. The repertoire was sequenced with immunoSEQ multiplex PCR; TCRdb's copy has only in-frame clones and lacks some. The sample contains some 60,000 clones, none of them singletons. Blood samples were heparinized, about 5 to 9 ml per donor. This clone has at least ten counts. The target antigen is unknown. The specimen sequenced was peripheral blood mononuclear cells. This sequence was found in a person between 18 and 75 years old in good health.

CDR3 sequence reads: CASSDRGLKTQYF. The sequenced part of the CDR3 DNA is TGTGCCAGCAGTGACCGGGGACTAAAGACC. V is TRBV6-1 and J is TRBJ2-5; 7 nucleotides line up with TRBD2. The missing CDR3 end, 3 residues past where the read stops, is filled in from the germline J gene. The junction had 4 bases not matched to a gene; V was cut back by 3 bases and J by 6 bases. Germline-derived CDR1 and CDR2 are MNHNS and SASEGT. CDR3 size: 13 residues.